This passage covers 7 T cell receptor beta chains from one sample sequenced in a study of tumor-infiltrating lymphocytes in primary liver carcinoma. TCR beta cDNA came from around 0.5 ug total RNA, primed with a constant-region primer. Generation of the TCR beta libraries relied on three nested multiplex PCR rounds using slightly modified ARM-PCR. The study ran its first two PCR rounds for around 9 cycles each, using TRBV1-TRBV30 forward primers and a C-beta reverse primer. TCRdb called the multiplex PCR reads again in MiXCR, with one record for every CDR3 protein. The sample shows roughly 70,000 distinct CDR3 sequences, roughly 70% of them seen only once. Taking about 18-30 mg of unsorted bulk tissue, the authors co-extracted RNA and DNA. The source material was liver tumor tissue from sampling region 4. Documented subset: tumor region T4, right-lateral pole. The receptor source for this set is a man between 35 and 55 years old with primary liver carcinoma and hepatitis B virus infection.

Comments on this clonotype: The CDR3 does not end in the conserved phenylalanine or tryptophan, so this is likely a read error. V usage is TRBV6-5 and J usage is TRBJ1-1; tentatively, D is TRBD1 (6 bases). Germline CDR1 and CDR2: MNHEY and SVGAGI. CDR3 size: 14 residues. As DNA, the CDR3 is TGTGCCAGCAGTTACGGGGGGGCGAACGCTGAAGCTTTCTAT. It yields the protein CASSYGGANAEAFY.

Details on this clonotype: This may be a read error, as it is one base from a much larger clone. J is TRBJ2-5 and V is TRBV7-8; D might be TRBD2 (6 bases). CDR3 size: 15 residues. CDR1 SGHVS and CDR2 FQNEAQ come from the germline V gene. CDR3 coding DNA: TGTGCCAGCAGCCCCCGACTAGTGGCACAAGAGGCCCAGTACTTC. The encoded protein is CASSPRLVAQEAQYF.

This clonotype was recorded once. The J gene is TRBJ2-1, the V gene TRBV28; D ambiguous. The CDR3 length is 15 residues. Germline values: CDR1 MDHEN, CDR2 SYDVKM. Trimming cost V 7 bases and J 3 bases, with 16 bases left between them. CDR3 sequence reads: CASTPASGVYNEQFF. The CDR3 DNA sequence: TGTGCCAGCACCCCTGCTAGTGGGGTCTACAATGAGCAGTTCTTC.

This clonotype was found once. The final CDR3 position lacks the conserved phenylalanine or tryptophan, pointing to a likely read error. The rearrangement links TRBV12-3 or TRBV12-4 to TRBJ2-5; D possibly matches TRBD1 or TRBD2 (5 bases each). The CDR3 contains 13 residues. Trimming pared 10 bases from V and 7 bases from J, leaving 19 bases between. The CDR3 coding sequence is TGTGCCACCTGTTTAACGGTTGGGGGGACCCAGTACTAC. Residues: CATCLTVGGTQYY.

J is TRBJ2-1 and V is TRBV6-5; the D gene is possibly TRBD1 (6 bases). Between the trimmed V and J ends, which lost 2 bases and 13 bases, there was a span of 21 bases. CDR1 is MNHEY, CDR2 SVGAGI, per germline. The length of the CDR3 is 15 residues. The CDR3, as DNA: TGTGCCAGCAGTTACCGTCCCGGAACAGGGTTGGACCAGTTCTTC. Its translation is CASSYRPGTGLDQFF.

This clonotype appeared many times. The chain recombines TRBV6-5 with TRBJ2-7; TRBD1 is a possible D gene (5 bases). The CDR3 totals 11 residues. V lost 2 bases and J lost 7, with 6 bases in between. The germline V gene encodes CDR1 MNHEY and CDR2 SVGAGI. CDR3 sequence reads: CASSYRGEQYF. CDR3 sequence (DNA): TGTGCCAGCAGTTACAGGGGAGAGCAGTACTTC.

Remarks on this clonotype: Compared with germline, one end of the junction differs, possibly owing to a read error. The chain links TRBV19 to TRBJ1-1, with 10 bases identical to TRBD1. This CDR3 spans 15 amino acids. CDR1 LNHDA and CDR2 SQIVND come from the germline V gene (reference sequence). The DNA of the CDR3 is TGTGCCAATAGTATCGGACAGGGGGTAAGGACTGAAGCTTTCTTT. Its protein product is CANSIGQGVRTEAFF.